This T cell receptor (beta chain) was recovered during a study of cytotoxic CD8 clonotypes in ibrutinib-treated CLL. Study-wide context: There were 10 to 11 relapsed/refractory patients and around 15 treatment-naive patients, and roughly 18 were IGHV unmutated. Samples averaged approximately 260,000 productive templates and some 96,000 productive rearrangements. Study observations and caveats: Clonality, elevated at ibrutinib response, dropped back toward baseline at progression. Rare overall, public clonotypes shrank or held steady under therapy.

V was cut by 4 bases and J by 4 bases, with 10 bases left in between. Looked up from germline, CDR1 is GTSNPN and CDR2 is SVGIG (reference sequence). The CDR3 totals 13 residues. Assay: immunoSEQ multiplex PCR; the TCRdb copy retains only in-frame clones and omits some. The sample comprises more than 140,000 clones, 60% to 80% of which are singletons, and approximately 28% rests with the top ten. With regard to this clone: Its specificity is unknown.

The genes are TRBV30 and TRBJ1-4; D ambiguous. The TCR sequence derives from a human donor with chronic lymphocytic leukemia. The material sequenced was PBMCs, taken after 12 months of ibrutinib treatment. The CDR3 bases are TGTGCCTGGAATAGGCAGAATAATGAAAAACTGTTTTTT. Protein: CAWNRQNNEKLFF.